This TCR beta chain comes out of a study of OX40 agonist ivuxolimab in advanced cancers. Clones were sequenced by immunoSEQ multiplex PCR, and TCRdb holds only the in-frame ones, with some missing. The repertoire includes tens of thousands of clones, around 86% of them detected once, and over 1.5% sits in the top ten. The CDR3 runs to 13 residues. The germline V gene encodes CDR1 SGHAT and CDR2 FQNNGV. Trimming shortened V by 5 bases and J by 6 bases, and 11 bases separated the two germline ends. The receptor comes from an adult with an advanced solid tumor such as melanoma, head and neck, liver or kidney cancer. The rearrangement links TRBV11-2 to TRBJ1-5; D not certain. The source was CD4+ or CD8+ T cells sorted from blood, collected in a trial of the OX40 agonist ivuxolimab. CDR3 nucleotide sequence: TGTGCCAGCAGCACCGGAGCGGGTCAGCCCCAGCATTTT. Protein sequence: CASSTGAGQPQHF.